The 18 T cell receptor beta chains presented below share a single source sample, sequenced in a study of cytomegalovirus exposure and HLA in healthy donors. Primers: 60 Vbeta forward and 13 Jbeta reverse. Generated by immunoSEQ multiplex PCR, the TCRdb table keeps only in-frame clones and is missing some. The data show around 200,000 clones, with roughly 87% seen just once and about 6.4% held by the top ten. The specimen was PBMCs. These receptors all stem from a man between 40 and 49 years old in good health and CMV-seropositive.

The chain couples TRBV5-1 to TRBJ1-1; D ambiguous. Trimming left V 3 bases short and J 3 bases short, with 12 bases between. The CDR3 has 14 residues. The germline V gene encodes CDR1 SGHRS and CDR2 YFSETQ. The CDR3 loop is CASSSPGGDTEAFF. Written as DNA, the CDR3 is TGCGCCAGCAGCTCCCCCGGCGGGGACACTGAAGCTTTCTTT.

This clone was detected only once. Here the CDR3 reads CASSGTVSSYEQYF. The CDR3 DNA sequence: TGTGCCAGCAGCGGGACTGTTAGCTCCTACGAGCAGTACTTC. The chain employs TRBV6-1 and TRBJ2-7, with D possibly matching TRBD2 (6 bases). V was pared by 6 bases and J by 0 bases, with 12 bases between. This CDR3 comprises 14 residues. In germline, CDR1 is MNHNS, CDR2 SASEGT.

The chain links TRBV5-1 to TRBJ2-1; TRBD2 is a possible D gene (5 bases). Germline V gives CDR1 SGHRS, CDR2 YFSETQ. The CDR3 runs 15 residues. V lost 5 bases to trimming and J lost 2 bases, with 14 bases between them. CDR3 amino acids: CASSLALYAYNEQFF. DNA for the CDR3: TGCGCCAGCAGTCTAGCCTTATACGCCTACAATGAGCAGTTCTTC.

This clone was observed a handful of times. The chain employs TRBV18 and TRBJ1-1; weak D call: TRBD1 (6 bases). CDR1 is KGHSH, CDR2 LQKENI, per germline. The ends were cut back, 6 bases at V and 6 bases at J, with 17 bases in the middle. There are 14 residues in the CDR3. The CDR3 is CASSQTTGRPEAFF. DNA of the CDR3: TGTGCCAGCTCTCAGACAACAGGGCGGCCTGAAGCTTTCTTT.

This rearrangement joins TRBV30 to TRBJ1-1, with D maybe TRBD1 (6 bases). CDR1 is GTSNPN, CDR2 SVGIG, per germline (reference sequence). CDR3 length: 17 amino acids. Trimming took off 4 bases at V and 1 base at J, with 22 bases between the two ends. The CDR3 nucleotides read TGTGCCTGGACCGGTAGGGGAGCGGGACACAGGAACACTGAAGCTTTCTTT. This sequence encodes CAWTGRGAGHRNTEAFF.

The sample holds one count of this clone. The rearrangement uses TRBV10-1 and TRBJ2-7, with 13 bases identical to TRBD2. Germline V gene sequence: CDR1 WNHNN, CDR2 SYGVQD (reference sequence). The V and J ends lost 0 bases and 6 bases, in that order; junction bases with no gene match: 2. The CDR3 consists of 15 residues. The CDR3 loop reads CASSESGLAGVEQYV. The CDR3 nucleotides are TGCGCCAGCAGTGAGTCAGGACTAGCGGGAGTCGAGCAGTACGTC.

V is TRBV10-3 and J is TRBJ2-7; 10 bases map to TRBD2. The CDR3 spans 13 residues. The germline CDR1 and CDR2 sequences are ENHRY and SYGVKD. After removal of 4 bases from V and 4 bases from J, the junction contained 1 base not matched to a gene. The DNA of the CDR3 is TGTGCCATCAGTGGGACTAGCGGATACGAGCAGTACTTC. Its protein is CAISGTSGYEQYF.

The J gene is TRBJ2-1, the V gene TRBV7-8; TRBD2 aligns across 10 bases. From germline, CDR1 is SGHVS and CDR2 FQNEAQ. J lost 7 bases, V lost 4 bases, and 7 bases had no gene match. The CDR3 runs 15 residues. CDR3 sequence: CASSYSGRPGNEQFF. CDR3 DNA: TGTGCCAGCAGCTATAGCGGGAGGCCGGGGAATGAGCAGTTCTTC.

The V and J genes are TRBV7-9 and TRBJ2-1; no definite D call. The CDR3 runs 13 residues. V was trimmed by 6 bases and J by 8 bases, leaving 14 bases between them. CDR1 and CDR2 from the germline V gene are SEHNR and FQNEAQ (reference sequence). This CDR3 is CASSSLSTHEQFF. As DNA, the CDR3 is TGTGCCAGCAGTTCGCTTAGTACCCATGAGCAGTTCTTC.

V is TRBV5-1 and J is TRBJ2-2; 8 positions match TRBD1. Per the germline V gene, CDR1 is SGHRS and CDR2 is YFSETQ. V trimming: 3 bases; J trimming: 4 bases; junction bases outside the gene matches: 5. This CDR3 has 15 amino acids. CDR3 in DNA: TGCGCCAGCAGCTGGACAGGGCGTGGCACCGGGGAGCTGTTTTTT. Protein: CASSWTGRGTGELFF.

The V call is TRBV27, the J call TRBJ1-5; D perhaps matches TRBD1 (5 bases). V was pared by 4 bases and J by 2 bases, with 15 bases between. Germline loops: CDR1 MNHEY, CDR2 SMNVEV (reference sequence). The length of the CDR3 is 16 residues. The CDR3 loop reads CASSSHGGPGNQPQHF. Written as DNA, the CDR3 is TGTGCCAGCAGTTCCCACGGGGGACCCGGCAATCAGCCCCAGCATTTT.

This rearrangement joins TRBV18 to TRBJ1-5, with TRBD1 matching 8 bases. V lost 3 bases, J lost 2 bases, and 6 bases stayed unmatched. The CDR3 sequence is 16 residues long. Germline assignment: CDR1 KGHSH and CDR2 LQKENI. CDR3 bases: TGTGCCAGCTCACCCTCGGACAGGGCCGGCAATCAGCCCCAGCATTTT. Translated: CASSPSDRAGNQPQHF.

CDR3 sequence reads: CASSKRGSNQPQHF. The CDR3 region has the DNA TGTGCCAGTAGTAAGCGTGGTAGCAATCAGCCCCAGCATTTT. The chain has TRBV19 and TRBJ1-5; D unclear. The CDR3 runs to 14 residues. V was cut by 4 bases and J by 0 bases, with 7 bases left in between. The V gene's germline CDR1 is LNHDA and CDR2 SQIVND (reference sequence).

The chain combines TRBV4-2 with TRBJ1-2, with 8 bases lining up with TRBD1. Germline-derived CDR1 and CDR2 are LGHNA and YNFKEQ. J lost 2 bases, V lost 10 bases, and 9 bases had no gene match. The CDR3 runs to 14 residues. CDR3 residues: CATSTGDGNYGYTF. The DNA for the CDR3 is TGTGCCACATCGACAGGGGACGGCAACTATGGCTACACCTTC.

This chain joins TRBV5-1 and TRBJ2-1; possibly TRBD1 for D (5 bases). The length of the CDR3 is 17 residues. Trimming removed 0 bases at V and 3 bases at J, with 16 bases between. Germline loops: CDR1 SGHRS, CDR2 YFSETQ. The CDR3 region is CASSLGGWAGNYNEQFF. The CDR3 DNA reads as TGCGCCAGCAGCTTGGGAGGCTGGGCAGGGAACTACAATGAGCAGTTCTTC.

A few counts support this clone. This sequence joins TRBV30 and TRBJ1-2, with 7 bases lining up with TRBD1. The V gene end was trimmed by 5 bases and the J gene end by 8 bases; junction bases not matched to a gene: 11. This CDR3 comprises 13 residues. CDR1 is GTSNPN, CDR2 SVGIG, per germline (reference sequence). Written as DNA, the CDR3 is TGTGCCTGGCGGAATCTTAGACAGGGAGGCTACACCTTC. It translates to CAWRNLRQGGYTF.

Only a few counts were recorded for this clone. The chain employs TRBV4-1 and TRBJ1-1; D might be TRBD1 (6 bases). V was cut by 2 bases and J by 1 base, with 11 bases left in between. CDR1 is MGHRA, CDR2 YSYEKL, per germline. The CDR3 runs 15 residues. As DNA, the CDR3 is TGCGCCAGCAGCCAAAGAACAGGGACGAACACTGAAGCTTTCTTT. Protein product: CASSQRTGTNTEAFF.

The chain has TRBV19 and TRBJ1-5, with 9 bases matching TRBD1. The CDR3 is 16 amino acids. Germline trimming cut 5 bases from V and 6 bases from J; bases unmatched to any gene: 11. Germline V gene data show CDR1 as LNHDA and CDR2 as SQIVND (reference sequence). The CDR3 protein is CASSDVGTGLVQPQHF. In nucleotides, the CDR3 is TGTGCCAGTAGTGACGTCGGGACAGGGTTGGTTCAGCCCCAGCATTTT.